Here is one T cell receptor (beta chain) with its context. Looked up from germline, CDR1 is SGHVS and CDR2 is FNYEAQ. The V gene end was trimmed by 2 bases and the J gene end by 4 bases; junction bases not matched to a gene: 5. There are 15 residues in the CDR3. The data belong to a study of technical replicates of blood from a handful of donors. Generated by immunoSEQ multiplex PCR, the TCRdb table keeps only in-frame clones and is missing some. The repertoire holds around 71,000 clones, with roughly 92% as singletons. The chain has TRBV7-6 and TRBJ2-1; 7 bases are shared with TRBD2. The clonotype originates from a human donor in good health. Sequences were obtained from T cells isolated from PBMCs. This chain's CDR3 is CASSLRDYIYNEQFF. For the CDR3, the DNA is TGTGCCAGCAGCTTAAGGGACTACATTTACAATGAGCAGTTCTTC. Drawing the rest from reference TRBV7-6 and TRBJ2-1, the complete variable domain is GAGVSQSPRYKVTKRGQDVALRCDPISGHVSLYWYRQALGQGPEFLTYFNYEAQQDKSGLPNDRFSAERPEGSISTLTIQRTEQRDSAMYRCASSLRDYIYNEQFFGPGTRLTVL.